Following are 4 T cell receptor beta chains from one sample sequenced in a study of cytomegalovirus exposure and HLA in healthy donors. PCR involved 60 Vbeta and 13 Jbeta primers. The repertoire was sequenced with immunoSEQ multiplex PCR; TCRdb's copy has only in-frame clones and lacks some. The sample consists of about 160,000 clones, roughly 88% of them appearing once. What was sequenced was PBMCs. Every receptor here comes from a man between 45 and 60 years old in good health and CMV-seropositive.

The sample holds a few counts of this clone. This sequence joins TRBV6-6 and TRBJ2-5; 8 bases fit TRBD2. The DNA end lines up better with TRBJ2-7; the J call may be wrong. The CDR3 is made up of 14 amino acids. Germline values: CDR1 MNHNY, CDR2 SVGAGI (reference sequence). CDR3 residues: CASSRGGSSYEQYF. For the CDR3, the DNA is TGTGCCAGCAGCCGCGGGGGGTCTTCCTACGAGCAGTACTTC.

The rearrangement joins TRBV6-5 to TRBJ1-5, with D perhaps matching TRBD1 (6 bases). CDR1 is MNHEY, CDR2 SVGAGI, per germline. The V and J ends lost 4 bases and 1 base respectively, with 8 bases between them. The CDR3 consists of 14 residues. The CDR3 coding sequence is TGTGCCAGCAGTTCCGGACAGAGCAATCAGCCCCAGCATTTT. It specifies CASSSGQSNQPQHF.

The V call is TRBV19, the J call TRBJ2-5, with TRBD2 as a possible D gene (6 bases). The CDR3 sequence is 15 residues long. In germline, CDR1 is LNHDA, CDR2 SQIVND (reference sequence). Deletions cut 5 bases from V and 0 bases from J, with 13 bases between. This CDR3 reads CASSGGDAYQETQYF. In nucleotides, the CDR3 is TGTGCCAGTAGTGGCGGGGACGCGTACCAAGAGACCCAGTACTTC. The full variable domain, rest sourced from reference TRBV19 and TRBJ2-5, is DGGITQSPKYLFRKEGQNVTLSCEQNLNHDAMYWYRQDPGQGLRLIYYSQIVNDFQKGDIAEGYSVSREKKESFPLTVTSAQKNPTAFYLCASSGGDAYQETQYFGPGTRLLVL.

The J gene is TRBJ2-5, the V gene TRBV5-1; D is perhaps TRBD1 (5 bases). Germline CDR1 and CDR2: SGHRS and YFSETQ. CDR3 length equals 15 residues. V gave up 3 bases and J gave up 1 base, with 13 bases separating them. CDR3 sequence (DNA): TGCGCCAGCAGCTCGCGATTGGGGCGCCAAGAGACCCAGTACTTC. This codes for CASSSRLGRQETQYF. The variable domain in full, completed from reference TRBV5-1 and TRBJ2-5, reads KAGVTQTPRYLIKTRGQQVTLSCSPISGHRSVSWYQQTPGQGLQFLFEYFSETQRNKGNFPGRFSGRQFSNSRSEMNVSTLELGDSALYLCASSSRLGRQETQYFGPGTRLLVL.